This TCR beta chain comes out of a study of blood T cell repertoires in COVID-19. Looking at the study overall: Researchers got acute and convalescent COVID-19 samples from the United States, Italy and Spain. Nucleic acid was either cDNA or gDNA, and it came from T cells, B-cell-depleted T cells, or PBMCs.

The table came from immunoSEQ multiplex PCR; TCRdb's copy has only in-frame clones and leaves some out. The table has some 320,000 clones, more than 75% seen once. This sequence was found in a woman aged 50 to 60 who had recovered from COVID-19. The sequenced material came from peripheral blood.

The DNA of the CDR3 is TGTGCCTGGGGGGCGGGAGGAGTGGATTCACCCCTCCACTTT. Protein: CAWGAGGVDSPLHF. V and J are TRBV30 and TRBJ1-6, with D tentatively TRBD1 (5 bases). Germline lookup yields CDR1 GTSNPN and CDR2 SVGIG (reference sequence). CDR3 length equals 14 residues. Trimming cost V 5 bases and J 8 bases, with 16 bases left between them.